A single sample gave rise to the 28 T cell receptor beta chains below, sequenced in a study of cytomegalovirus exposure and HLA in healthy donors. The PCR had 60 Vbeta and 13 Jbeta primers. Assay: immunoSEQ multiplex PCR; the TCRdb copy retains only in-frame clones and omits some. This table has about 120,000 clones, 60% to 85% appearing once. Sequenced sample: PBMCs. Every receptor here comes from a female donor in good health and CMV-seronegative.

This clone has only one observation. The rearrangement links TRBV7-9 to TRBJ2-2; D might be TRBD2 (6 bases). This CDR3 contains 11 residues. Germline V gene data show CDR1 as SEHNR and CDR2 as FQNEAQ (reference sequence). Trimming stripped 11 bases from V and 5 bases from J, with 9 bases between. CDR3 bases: TGTGCCTGGGCGGGGACCGGGGAGCTGTTTTTT. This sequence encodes CAWAGTGELFF.

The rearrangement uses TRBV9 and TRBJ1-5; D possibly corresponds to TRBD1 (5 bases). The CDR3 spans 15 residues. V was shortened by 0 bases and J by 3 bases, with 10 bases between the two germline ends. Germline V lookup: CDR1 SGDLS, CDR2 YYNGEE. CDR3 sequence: CASSVDDSPNQPQHF. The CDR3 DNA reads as TGTGCCAGCAGCGTAGATGACAGCCCCAATCAGCCCCAGCATTTT.

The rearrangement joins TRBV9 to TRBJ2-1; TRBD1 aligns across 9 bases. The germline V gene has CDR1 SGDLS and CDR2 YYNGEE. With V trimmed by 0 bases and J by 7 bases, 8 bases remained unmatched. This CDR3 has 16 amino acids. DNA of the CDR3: TGTGCCAGCAGCGTAGAGGGACAGGGCATGAGGAATGAGCAGTTCTTC. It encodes CASSVEGQGMRNEQFF.

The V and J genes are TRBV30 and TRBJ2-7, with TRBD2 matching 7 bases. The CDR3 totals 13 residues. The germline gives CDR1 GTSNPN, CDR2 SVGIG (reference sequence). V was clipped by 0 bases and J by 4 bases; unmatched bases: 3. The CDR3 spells CAWSVRLAYEQYF. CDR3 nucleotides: TGTGCCTGGAGTGTACGACTAGCTTACGAGCAGTACTTC.

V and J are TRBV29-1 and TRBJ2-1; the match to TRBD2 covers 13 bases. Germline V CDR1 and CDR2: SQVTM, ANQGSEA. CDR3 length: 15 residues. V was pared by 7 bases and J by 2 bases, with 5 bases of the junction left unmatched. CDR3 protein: CSARLAGGPYNEQFF. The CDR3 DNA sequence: TGCAGCGCCAGACTAGCGGGGGGCCCCTACAATGAGCAGTTCTTC.

In nucleotides, the CDR3 is TGCAGCGTTGAACCCCGACAGGGCGGCGAGCAGTACTTC. Translation: CSVEPRQGGEQYF. The chain joins TRBV29-1 to TRBJ2-7, with 7 bases lining up with TRBD1. This CDR3 contains 13 residues. Trimming at V came to 2 bases and at J to 6 bases, leaving 7 bases not matched to a gene. CDR1 and CDR2 (germline): SQVTM, ANQGSEA.

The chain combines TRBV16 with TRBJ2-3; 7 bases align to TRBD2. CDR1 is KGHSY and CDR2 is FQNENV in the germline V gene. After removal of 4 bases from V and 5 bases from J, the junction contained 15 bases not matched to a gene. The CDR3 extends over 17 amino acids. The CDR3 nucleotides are TGTGCCAGCAGCCGACAATCGACGGGGCCGGGAGGAGATACGCAGTATTTT. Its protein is CASSRQSTGPGGDTQYF.

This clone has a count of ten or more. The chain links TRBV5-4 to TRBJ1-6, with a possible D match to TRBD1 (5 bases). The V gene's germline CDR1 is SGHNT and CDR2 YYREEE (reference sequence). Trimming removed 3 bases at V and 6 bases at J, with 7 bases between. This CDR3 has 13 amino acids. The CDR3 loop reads CASSSDSNSPLHF. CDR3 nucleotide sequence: TGTGCCAGCAGCTCTGACAGTAATTCACCCCTCCACTTT.

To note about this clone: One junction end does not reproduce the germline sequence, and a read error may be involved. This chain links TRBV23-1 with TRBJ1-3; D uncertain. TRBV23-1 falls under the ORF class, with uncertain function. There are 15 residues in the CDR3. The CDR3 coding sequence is TGCGCCAGCAGTCAAAGGATTGATAGACTGACGTCCTGCAAATTT. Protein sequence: CASSQRIDRLTSCKF.

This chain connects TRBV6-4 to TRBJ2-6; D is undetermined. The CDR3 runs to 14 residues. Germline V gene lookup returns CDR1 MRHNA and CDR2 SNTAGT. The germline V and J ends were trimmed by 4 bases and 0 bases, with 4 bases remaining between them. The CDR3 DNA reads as TGTGCCAGCAGTGGACACTCTGGGGCCAACGTCCTGACTTTC. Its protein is CASSGHSGANVLTF.

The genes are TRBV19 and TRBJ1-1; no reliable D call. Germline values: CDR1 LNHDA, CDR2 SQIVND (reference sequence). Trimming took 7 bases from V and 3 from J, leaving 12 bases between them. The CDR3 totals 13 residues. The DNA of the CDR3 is TGTGCCAGTACCACCAGACAAGACACTGAAGCTTTCTTT. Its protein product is CASTTRQDTEAFF.

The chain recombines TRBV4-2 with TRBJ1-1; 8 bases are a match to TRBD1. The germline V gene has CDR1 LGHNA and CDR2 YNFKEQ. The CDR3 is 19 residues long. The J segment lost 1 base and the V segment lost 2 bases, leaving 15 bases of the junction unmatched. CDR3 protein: CASSQTGQGLLSKNTEAFF. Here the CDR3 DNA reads TGTGCCAGCAGCCAAACAGGACAGGGTCTTTTATCGAAGAACACTGAAGCTTTCTTT.

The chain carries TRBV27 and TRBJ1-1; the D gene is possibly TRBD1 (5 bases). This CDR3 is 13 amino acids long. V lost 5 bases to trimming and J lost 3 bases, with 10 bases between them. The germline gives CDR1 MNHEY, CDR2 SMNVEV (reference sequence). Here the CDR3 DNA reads TGTGCCAGCAGTGCAGGGTGGTACACTGAAGCTTTCTTT. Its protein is CASSAGWYTEAFF.

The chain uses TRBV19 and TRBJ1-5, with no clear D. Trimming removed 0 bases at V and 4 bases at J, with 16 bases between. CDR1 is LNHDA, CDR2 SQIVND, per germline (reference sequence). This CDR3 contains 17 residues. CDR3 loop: CASSIDLSVAGNQPQHF. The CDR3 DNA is TGTGCCAGTAGTATAGATCTTTCCGTGGCGGGAAATCAGCCCCAGCATTTT.

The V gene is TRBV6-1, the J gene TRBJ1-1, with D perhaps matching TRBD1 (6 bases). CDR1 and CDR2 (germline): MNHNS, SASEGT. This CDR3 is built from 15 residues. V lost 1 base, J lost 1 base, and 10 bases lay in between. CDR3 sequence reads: CASSEGGGKNTEAFF. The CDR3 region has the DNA TGTGCCAGCAGTGAAGGCGGGGGCAAGAACACTGAAGCTTTCTTT.

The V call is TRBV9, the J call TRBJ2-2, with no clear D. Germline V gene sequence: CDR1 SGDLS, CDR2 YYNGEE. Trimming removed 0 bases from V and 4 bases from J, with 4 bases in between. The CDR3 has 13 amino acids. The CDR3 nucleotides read TGTGCCAGCAGCGTAGGAGGCACCGGGGAGCTGTTTTTT. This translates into CASSVGGTGELFF.

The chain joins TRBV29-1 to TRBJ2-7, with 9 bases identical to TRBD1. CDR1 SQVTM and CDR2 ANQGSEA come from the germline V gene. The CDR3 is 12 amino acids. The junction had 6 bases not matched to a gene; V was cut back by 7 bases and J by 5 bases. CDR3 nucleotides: TGCAGCGGTGGGACAGGGAGGGACGAGCAGTACTTC. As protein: CSGGTGRDEQYF.

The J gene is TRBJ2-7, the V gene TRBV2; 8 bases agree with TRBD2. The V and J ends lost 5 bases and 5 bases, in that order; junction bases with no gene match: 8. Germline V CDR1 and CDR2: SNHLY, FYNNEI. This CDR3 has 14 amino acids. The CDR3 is CASSLRGGQHEQYF. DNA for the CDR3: TGTGCCAGCAGTTTACGGGGGGGCCAGCACGAGCAGTACTTC.

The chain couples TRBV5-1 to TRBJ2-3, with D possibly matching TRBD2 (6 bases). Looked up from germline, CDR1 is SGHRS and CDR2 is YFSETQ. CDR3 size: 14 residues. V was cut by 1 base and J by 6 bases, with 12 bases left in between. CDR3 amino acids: CASSLTREADTQYF. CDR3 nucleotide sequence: TGCGCCAGCAGCTTGACCAGGGAGGCGGATACGCAGTATTTT.

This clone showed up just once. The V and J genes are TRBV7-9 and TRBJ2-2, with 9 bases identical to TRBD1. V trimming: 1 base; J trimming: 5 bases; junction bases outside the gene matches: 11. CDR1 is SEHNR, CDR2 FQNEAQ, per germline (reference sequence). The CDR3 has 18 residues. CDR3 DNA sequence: TGTGCCAGCAGCTTAGGGTCTGCCGGGACAGGGCCGACCGGGGAGCTGTTTTTT. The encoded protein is CASSLGSAGTGPTGELFF.

The CDR3 reads CASSPAGAGGYTF. The CDR3 DNA follows: TGCGCCAGCAGCCCGGCAGGGGCGGGCGGCTACACCTTC. The chain joins TRBV5-1 to TRBJ1-2; TRBD1 is a possible D gene (6 bases). The germline V gene has CDR1 SGHRS and CDR2 YFSETQ. With 4 bases removed from V and 8 bases from J, the gap between germline ends came to 15 bases. The CDR3 is 13 amino acids.

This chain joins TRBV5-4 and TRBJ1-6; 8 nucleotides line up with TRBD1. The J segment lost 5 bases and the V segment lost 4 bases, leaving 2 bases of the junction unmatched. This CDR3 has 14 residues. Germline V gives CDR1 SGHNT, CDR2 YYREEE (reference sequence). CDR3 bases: TGTGCCAGCAGCCGGGGACAGGATAATTCACCCCTCCACTTT. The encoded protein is CASSRGQDNSPLHF.

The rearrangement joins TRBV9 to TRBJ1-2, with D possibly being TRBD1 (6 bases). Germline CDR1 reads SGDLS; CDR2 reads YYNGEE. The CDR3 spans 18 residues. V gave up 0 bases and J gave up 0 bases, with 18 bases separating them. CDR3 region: CASSVAPGGAVSNYGYTF. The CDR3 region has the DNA TGTGCCAGCAGCGTAGCTCCGGGGGGCGCGGTGTCTAACTATGGCTACACCTTC.

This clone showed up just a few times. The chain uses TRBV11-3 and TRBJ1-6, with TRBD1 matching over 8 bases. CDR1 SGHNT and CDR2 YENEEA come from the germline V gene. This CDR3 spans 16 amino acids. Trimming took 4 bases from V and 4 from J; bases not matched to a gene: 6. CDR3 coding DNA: TGTGCCAGCAGCTCCCAGGGGGCGGCTTATAATTCACCCCTCCACTTT. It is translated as CASSSQGAAYNSPLHF.

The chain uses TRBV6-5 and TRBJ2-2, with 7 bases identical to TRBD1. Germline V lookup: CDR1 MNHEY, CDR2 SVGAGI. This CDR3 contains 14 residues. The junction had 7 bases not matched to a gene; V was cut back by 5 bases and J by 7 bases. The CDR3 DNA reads TGTGCCAGCAGTAAAGACAGGGTGATCGGGGAGCTGTTTTTT. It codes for CASSKDRVIGELFF.

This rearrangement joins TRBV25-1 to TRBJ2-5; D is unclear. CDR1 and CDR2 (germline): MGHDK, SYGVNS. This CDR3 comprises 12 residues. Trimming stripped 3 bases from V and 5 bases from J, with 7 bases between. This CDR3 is CASSDRGETQYF. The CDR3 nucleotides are TGTGCCAGCAGTGATCGTGGCGAGACCCAGTACTTC.

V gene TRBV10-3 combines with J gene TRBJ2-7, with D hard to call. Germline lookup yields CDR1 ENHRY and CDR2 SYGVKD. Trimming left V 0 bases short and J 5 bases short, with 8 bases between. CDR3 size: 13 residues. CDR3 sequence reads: CAISESLADEQYF. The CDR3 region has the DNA TGTGCCATCAGTGAGTCTCTCGCAGACGAGCAGTACTTC.

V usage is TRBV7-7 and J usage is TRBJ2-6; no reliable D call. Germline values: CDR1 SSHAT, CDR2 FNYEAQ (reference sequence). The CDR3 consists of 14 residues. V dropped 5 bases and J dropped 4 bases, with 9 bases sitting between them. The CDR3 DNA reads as TGTGCCAGCAGCCCGGTATCCGGGGCCAACGTCCTGACTTTC. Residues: CASSPVSGANVLTF.